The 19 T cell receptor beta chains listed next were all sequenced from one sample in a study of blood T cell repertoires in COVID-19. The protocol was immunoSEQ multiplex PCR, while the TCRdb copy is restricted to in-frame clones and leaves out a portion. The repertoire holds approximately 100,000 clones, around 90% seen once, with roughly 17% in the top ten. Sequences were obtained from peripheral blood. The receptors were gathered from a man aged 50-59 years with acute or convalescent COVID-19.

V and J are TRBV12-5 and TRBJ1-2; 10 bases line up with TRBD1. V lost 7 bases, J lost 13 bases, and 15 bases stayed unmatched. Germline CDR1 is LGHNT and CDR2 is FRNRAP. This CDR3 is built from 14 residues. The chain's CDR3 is CASALTGTGVNPTF. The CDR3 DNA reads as TGTGCTAGTGCCTTGACCGGGACAGGGGTTAACCCCACCTTC.

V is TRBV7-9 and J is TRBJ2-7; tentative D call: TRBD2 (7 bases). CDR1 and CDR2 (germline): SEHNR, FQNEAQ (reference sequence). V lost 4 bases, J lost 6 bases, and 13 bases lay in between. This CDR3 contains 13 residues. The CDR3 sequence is CASSSGGLLEQYF. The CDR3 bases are TGTGCCAGCAGCTCCGGGGGGCTTCTCGAGCAGTACTTC.

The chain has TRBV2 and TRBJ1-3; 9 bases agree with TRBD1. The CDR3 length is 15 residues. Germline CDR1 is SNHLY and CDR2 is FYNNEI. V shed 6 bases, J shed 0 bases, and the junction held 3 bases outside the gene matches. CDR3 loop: CASRQGQGSGNTIYF. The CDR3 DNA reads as TGTGCCAGCAGGCAGGGACAGGGCTCTGGAAACACCATATATTTT. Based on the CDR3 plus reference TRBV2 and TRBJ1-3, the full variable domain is EPEVTQTPSHQVTQMGQEVILRCVPISNHLYFYWYRQILGQKVEFLVSFYNNEISEKSEIFDDQFSVERPDGSNFTLKIRSTKLEDSAMYFCASRQGQGSGNTIYFGEGSWLTVV.

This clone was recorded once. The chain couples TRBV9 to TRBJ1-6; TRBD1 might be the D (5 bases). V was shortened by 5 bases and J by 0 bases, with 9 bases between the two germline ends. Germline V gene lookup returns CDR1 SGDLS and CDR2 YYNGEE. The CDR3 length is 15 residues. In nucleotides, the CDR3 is TGTGCCAGCAGGGACACGAGCTCCTATAATTCACCCCTCCACTTT. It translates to CASRDTSSYNSPLHF.

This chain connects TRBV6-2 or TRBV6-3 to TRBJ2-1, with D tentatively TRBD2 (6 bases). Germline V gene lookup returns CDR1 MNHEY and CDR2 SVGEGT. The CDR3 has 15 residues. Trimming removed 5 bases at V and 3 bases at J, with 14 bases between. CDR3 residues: CASSNTGSYYNEQFF. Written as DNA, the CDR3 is TGTGCCAGCAGTAACACCGGGAGTTACTACAATGAGCAGTTCTTC.

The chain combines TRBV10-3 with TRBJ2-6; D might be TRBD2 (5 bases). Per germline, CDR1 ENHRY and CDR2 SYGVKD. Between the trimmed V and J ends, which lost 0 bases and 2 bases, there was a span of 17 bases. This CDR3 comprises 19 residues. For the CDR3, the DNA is TGTGCCATCAGTGAGTCGATGATACGGGGATCCACTGGGGCCAACGTCCTGACTTTC. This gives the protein CAISESMIRGSTGANVLTF.

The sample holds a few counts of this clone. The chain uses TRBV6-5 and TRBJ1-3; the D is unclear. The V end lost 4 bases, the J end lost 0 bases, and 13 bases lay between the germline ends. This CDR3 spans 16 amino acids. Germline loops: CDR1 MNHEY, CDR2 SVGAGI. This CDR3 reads CASSFRRRDSGNTIYF. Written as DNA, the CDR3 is TGTGCCAGCAGTTTCAGACGACGGGACTCTGGAAACACCATATATTTT.

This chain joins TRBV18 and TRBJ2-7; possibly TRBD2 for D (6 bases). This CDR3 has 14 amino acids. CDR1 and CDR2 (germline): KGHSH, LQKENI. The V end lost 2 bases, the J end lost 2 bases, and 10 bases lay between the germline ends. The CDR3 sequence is CASSPLAVAYEQYF. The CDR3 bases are TGTGCCAGCTCACCATTAGCGGTGGCCTACGAGCAGTACTTC.

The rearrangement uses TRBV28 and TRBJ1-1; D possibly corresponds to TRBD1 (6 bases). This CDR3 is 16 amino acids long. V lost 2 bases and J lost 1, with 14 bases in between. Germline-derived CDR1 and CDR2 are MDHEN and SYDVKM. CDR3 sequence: CASSLAGGGRNTEAFF. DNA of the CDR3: TGTGCCAGCAGTTTAGCGGGGGGCGGAAGGAACACTGAAGCTTTCTTT.

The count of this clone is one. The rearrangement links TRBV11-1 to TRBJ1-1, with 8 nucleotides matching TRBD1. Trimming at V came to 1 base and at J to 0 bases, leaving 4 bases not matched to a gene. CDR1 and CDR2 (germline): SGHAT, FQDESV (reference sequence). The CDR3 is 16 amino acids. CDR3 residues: CASSLGTGWLNTEAFF. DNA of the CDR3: TGTGCCAGCAGCTTAGGGACAGGGTGGTTGAACACTGAAGCTTTCTTT.

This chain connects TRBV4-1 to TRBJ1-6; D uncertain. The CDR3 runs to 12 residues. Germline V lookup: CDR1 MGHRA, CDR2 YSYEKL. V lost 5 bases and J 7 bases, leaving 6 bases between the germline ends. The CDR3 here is CASSTANSPLHF. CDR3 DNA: TGCGCCAGCAGCACAGCCAATTCACCCCTCCACTTT.

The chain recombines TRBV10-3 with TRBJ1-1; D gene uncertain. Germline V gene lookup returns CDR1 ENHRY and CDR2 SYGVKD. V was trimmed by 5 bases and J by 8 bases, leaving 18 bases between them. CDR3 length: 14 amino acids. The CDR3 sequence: CAISSPPGDPEAFF. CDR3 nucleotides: TGTGCCATCAGTAGTCCCCCGGGAGATCCCGAAGCTTTCTTT.

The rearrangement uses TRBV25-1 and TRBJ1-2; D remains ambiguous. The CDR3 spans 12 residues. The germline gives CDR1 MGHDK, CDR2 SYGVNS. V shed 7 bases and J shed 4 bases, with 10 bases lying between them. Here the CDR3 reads CASTLTGYGYTF. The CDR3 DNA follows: TGTGCCAGCACTCTTACGGGCTATGGCTACACCTTC.

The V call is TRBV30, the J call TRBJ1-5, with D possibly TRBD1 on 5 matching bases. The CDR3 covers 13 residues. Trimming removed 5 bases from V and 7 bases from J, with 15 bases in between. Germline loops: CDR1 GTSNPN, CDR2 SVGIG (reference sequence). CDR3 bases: TGTGCCTGGGACCGGCAGGGAGGGCAGCCCCAGCATTTT. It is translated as CAWDRQGGQPQHF.

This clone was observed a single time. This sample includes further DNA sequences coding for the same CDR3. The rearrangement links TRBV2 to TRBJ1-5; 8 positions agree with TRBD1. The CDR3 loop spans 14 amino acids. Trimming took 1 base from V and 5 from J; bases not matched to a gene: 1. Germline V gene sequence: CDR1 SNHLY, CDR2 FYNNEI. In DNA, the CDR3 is TGTGCCAGCAGTGAAGGACAGGGGTATCAGCCCCAGCATTTT. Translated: CASSEGQGYQPQHF.

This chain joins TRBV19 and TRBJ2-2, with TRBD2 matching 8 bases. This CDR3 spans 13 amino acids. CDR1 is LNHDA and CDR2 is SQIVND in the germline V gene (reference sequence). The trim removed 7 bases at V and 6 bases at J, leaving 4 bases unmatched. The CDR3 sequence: CASTTSGPGELFF. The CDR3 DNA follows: TGTGCCAGTACCACTAGCGGTCCCGGGGAGCTGTTTTTT.

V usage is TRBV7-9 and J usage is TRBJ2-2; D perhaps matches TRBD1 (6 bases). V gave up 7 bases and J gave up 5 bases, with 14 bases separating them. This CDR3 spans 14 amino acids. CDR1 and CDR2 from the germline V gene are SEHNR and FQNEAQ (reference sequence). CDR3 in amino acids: CASKGQGRTGELFF. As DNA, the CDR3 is TGTGCCAGCAAAGGGCAGGGGAGAACCGGGGAGCTGTTTTTT.

The CDR3 sequence is CASTRGGWGEQFF. As DNA, the CDR3 is TGTGCCAGTACCCGAGGAGGGTGGGGTGAGCAGTTCTTC. The chain is built from TRBV19 and TRBJ2-1, with D tentatively TRBD2 (6 bases). Trimming pared 7 bases from V and 9 bases from J, leaving 16 bases between. This CDR3 has 13 residues. Germline CDR1 and CDR2: LNHDA and SQIVND (reference sequence).

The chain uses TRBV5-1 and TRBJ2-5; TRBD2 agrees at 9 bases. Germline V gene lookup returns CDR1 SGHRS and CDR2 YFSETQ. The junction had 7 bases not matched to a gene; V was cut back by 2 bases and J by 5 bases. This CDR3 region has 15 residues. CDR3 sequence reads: CASSFPSGGRETQYF. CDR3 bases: TGCGCCAGCAGCTTCCCCAGCGGGGGGCGGGAGACCCAGTACTTC.